This T cell receptor (beta chain) was recorded in a study of tumor and adjacent non-tumor tissue in lung cancer. RNA was extracted from bulk tissue without any cell sorting. From germline, CDR1 is MNHEY and CDR2 SVGEGT. This CDR3 has 12 residues. Three rounds of nested PCR, following a modified ARM-PCR protocol, produced the TCRbeta library. In TCRdb, the multiplex PCR reads were re-called with MiXCR into one record per CDR3 protein. The data contain just over 200,000 distinct CDR3 sequences, about two thirds of them singletons. Remarks on this clonotype: Its ends do not fully match the called genes, so a read error is possible.

This chain links TRBV6-2 or TRBV6-3 with TRBJ1-5, with a weak D call TRBD1 (5 bases). The sample consisted of lung tumor tissue. The clonotype originates from a man aged 55 to 70 with non-small cell lung cancer. CDR3 sequence reads: CVSGDPNQPQHF. The CDR3 DNA reads as TGTGTCAGCGGGGACCCCAATCAGCCCCAGCATTTT.